The 3 T cell receptor beta chains in this list originate from one sample, sequenced in a study of shared clonotypes between healthy human individuals. The data were produced by immunoSEQ multiplex PCR, yet TCRdb's version contains in-frame clones alone and is incomplete. The table includes some 1,600,000 clones, approximately 98% detected once. The specimen was naive CD4+ T cells sorted from blood. As for subset: CD45RA+ positively selected. The receptors originated from a man aged 25-45 years in good health.

The genes are TRBV27 and TRBJ1-5, with 8 bases lining up with TRBD1. Germline loops: CDR1 MNHEY, CDR2 SMNVEV (reference sequence). This CDR3 region has 16 residues. V gave up 6 bases and J gave up 2 bases; unmatched junction bases: 9. CDR3 sequence: CASSVTGGVGNQPQHF. The CDR3 coding sequence is TGTGCCAGCAGCGTAACAGGGGGTGTAGGCAATCAGCCCCAGCATTTT.

The chain recombines TRBV18 with TRBJ2-2, with D tentatively TRBD2 (7 bases). This CDR3 has 17 residues. V was clipped by 3 bases and J by 4 bases, with 18 bases between them. Germline assignment: CDR1 KGHSH and CDR2 LQKENI. CDR3 amino acids: CASSPMGHRGVTGELFF. CDR3 nucleotide sequence: TGTGCCAGCTCACCTATGGGACACCGGGGGGTCACCGGGGAGCTGTTTTTT.

The rearrangement joins TRBV6-6 to TRBJ2-2, with TRBD2 identical over 7 bases. Trimming removed 5 bases from V and 6 bases from J; junction bases left unmatched: 9. Germline CDR1 reads MNHNY; CDR2 reads SVGAGI (reference sequence). The CDR3 covers 15 residues. DNA for the CDR3: TGTGCCAGCAGTCAACCGATCGGACTAGCCGGGGAGCTGTTTTTT. This translates into CASSQPIGLAGELFF.